The rows below give T cell receptor beta chains drawn from one sample of a study of blood T cell repertoires in COVID-19. Clones were sequenced by immunoSEQ multiplex PCR, and TCRdb holds only the in-frame ones, with some missing. The sample has some 200,000 clones; around 95% are singletons. The sample taken for sequencing was peripheral blood. Receptors originate from a man aged 25 to 40 with COVID-19, enrolled during active disease. Each CDR3 is given with its conserved first and last residue. The D gene is left open where the match is weak. Expanded clones get a size class; other rows say once, few or many, or leave the size out.

clone size	V gene	D gene	J gene	CDR3 protein	CDR3 DNA
-	TRBV12-5	TRBD2	TRBJ2-7	CASGSYLGPGAGVSYEQYF	TGTGCTAGTGGTTCGTACTTGGGCCCAGGAGCGGGGGTCTCCTACGAGCAGTACTTC
-	TRBV12-5	TRBD1	TRBJ2-7	CASNRGLNEQYF	TGTGCTAGTAACAGGGGGCTCAACGAGCAGTACTTC
-	TRBV5-1	-	TRBJ2-3	CASSLGTQGADTQYF	TGCGCCAGCAGCTTGGGCACGCAGGGTGCAGATACGCAGTATTTT
-	TRBV5-6	-	TRBJ1-4	CASSLQLTNEKLFF	TGTGCCAGCAGCTTGCAACTGACTAATGAAAAACTGTTTTTT
-	TRBV5-1	TRBD2	TRBJ2-2	CASSSQGLAGGNTGELFF	TGCGCCAGCAGCTCCCAGGGACTAGCGGGGGGCAACACCGGGGAGCTGTTTTTT
-	TRBV7-2	TRBD2	TRBJ2-3	CASSLTSGGGADTQYF	TGTGCCAGCAGCCTCACTAGCGGGGGGGGCGCAGATACGCAGTATTTT
-	TRBV3-1/TRBV3-2	-	TRBJ1-5	CASSQVLGSNQPQHF	TGTGCCAGCAGCCAAGTACTAGGGTCCAATCAGCCCCAGCATTTT
-	TRBV7-9	-	TRBJ1-2	CASSSRGTGLDGYTF	TGTGCCAGCAGCTCCCGGGGGACGGGGCTCGATGGCTACACCTTC
-	TRBV10-3	TRBD1	TRBJ1-1	CAISGGQGLNTEAFF	TGTGCCATCAGTGGGGGACAGGGGCTGAACACTGAAGCTTTCTTT
-	TRBV5-6	TRBD2	TRBJ2-3	CASNDPGGATDTQYF	TGTGCCAGCAACGACCCGGGGGGGGCCACAGATACGCAGTATTTT
-	TRBV19	-	TRBJ2-6	CASLRSSGANVLTF	TGTGCCAGCTTAAGGAGCTCTGGGGCCAACGTCCTGACTTTC
-	TRBV5-5	-	TRBJ1-5	CASSPRSGLSNQPQHF	TGTGCCAGCAGCCCCCGGTCGGGTCTTAGCAATCAGCCCCAGCATTTT
-	TRBV30	TRBD1	TRBJ1-4	CAWSGMTGGNEKLFF	TGTGCCTGGAGTGGTATGACAGGGGGTAATGAAAAACTGTTTTTT
-	TRBV9	TRBD1	TRBJ2-4	CASSVEGASRAKNIQYF	TGTGCCAGCAGCGTAGAGGGGGCTAGTAGGGCCAAAAACATTCAGTACTTC
-	TRBV30	-	TRBJ1-5	CAWSVPGSGQPQHF	TGTGCCTGGAGTGTTCCAGGGTCAGGTCAGCCCCAGCATTTT
-	TRBV6-6	-	TRBJ1-5	CASTSTGNQPQHF	TGTGCCAGCACCTCAACGGGCAATCAGCCCCAGCATTTT
-	TRBV19	-	TRBJ1-3	CASIQGFSGNTIYF	TGTGCCAGCATACAGGGTTTCTCTGGAAACACCATATATTTT
-	TRBV11-3	TRBD2	TRBJ2-2	CASSWTGGNTGELFF	TGTGCCAGCAGCTGGACGGGGGGGAACACCGGGGAGCTGTTTTTT
once	TRBV6-6	-	TRBJ1-2	CASSPPRDYGYTF	TGTGCCAGCAGTCCACCCAGGGACTACGGCTACACCTTC
-	TRBV3-1/TRBV3-2	TRBD1	TRBJ1-5	CASSQGTGGSNQPQHF	TGTGCCAGCAGCCAGGGTACAGGGGGTAGCAATCAGCCCCAGCATTTT
-	TRBV7-9	TRBD1	TRBJ1-1	CASSRPGTGVTEAFF	TGTGCCAGCAGCCGTCCCGGGACAGGGGTTACTGAAGCTTTCTTT
once	TRBV7-6	-	TRBJ1-2	CASSPTAGETYGYTF	TGTGCCAGCAGCCCTACCGCGGGAGAAACCTATGGCTACACCTTC
-	TRBV5-6	-	TRBJ2-2	CASSPIQGRVAGELFF	TGTGCCAGCAGCCCCATACAGGGTAGGGTAGCCGGGGAGCTGTTTTTT
-	TRBV27	-	TRBJ1-6	CASSLGTSVNSPLHF	TGTGCCAGCAGCCTCGGGACAAGCGTGAATTCACCCCTCCACTTT
-	TRBV27	TRBD2	TRBJ2-1	CASSFGGALRMEQFF	TGTGCCAGCAGTTTCGGGGGGGCCTTGCGAATGGAGCAGTTCTTC
-	TRBV10-2	-	TRBJ1-1	CASSEIRGNTEAFF	TGCGCCAGCAGTGAGATTCGGGGTAACACTGAAGCTTTCTTT
-	TRBV12-5	TRBD1	TRBJ1-2	CASGWDRAYGYTF	TGTGCTAGTGGTTGGGACAGGGCCTATGGCTACACCTTC
once	TRBV13	-	TRBJ2-2	CASSLVRRGRTGELFF	TGTGCCAGCAGCTTAGTTCGGCGGGGTCGGACCGGGGAGCTGTTTTTT
-	TRBV3-1/TRBV3-2	-	TRBJ2-5	CASSHVETQYF	TGTGCCAGCAGCCACGTAGAGACCCAGTACTTC
-	TRBV5-4	TRBD1	TRBJ1-3	CASSLQGDSGNTIYF	TGTGCCAGCAGCTTACAGGGGGACTCTGGAAACACCATATATTTT
-	TRBV5-1	-	TRBJ1-1	CASSQGRIAEAFF	TGCGCCAGCAGTCAGGGGCGGATAGCTGAAGCTTTCTTT
-	TRBV6-5	-	TRBJ2-2	CASSYQQLNTGELFF	TGTGCCAGCAGTTACCAACAGTTGAACACCGGGGAGCTGTTTTTT
-	TRBV11-2	-	TRBJ2-7	CASSLIASTVDEQYF	TGTGCCAGCAGCTTAATAGCTAGCACGGTCGACGAGCAGTACTTC
once	TRBV6-5	TRBD1	TRBJ1-5	CASSTRQGVQPQHF	TGTGCCAGCAGTACACGACAGGGCGTTCAGCCCCAGCATTTT
-	TRBV7-2	-	TRBJ1-2	CASSHLRYYGYTF	TGTGCCAGCAGCCACCTTCGGTACTATGGCTACACCTTC